This paragraph reports one T cell receptor beta chain. Clones were sequenced by immunoSEQ multiplex PCR, and TCRdb holds only the in-frame ones, with some missing. Among about 94,000 clones listed, approximately 91% were seen once. After removal of 6 bases from V and 4 bases from J, the junction contained 9 bases not matched to a gene. CDR3 length: 15 residues. The germline gives CDR1 MNHNY, CDR2 SVGAGI (reference sequence). The source of the sample is a study of identifying expanded T cells in peripheral blood. Sequencing was done on a sample of blood. The TCR sequence derives from a person between 18 and 75 years old in good health. The chain couples TRBV6-6 to TRBJ1-2; 9 bases fit TRBD1. The CDR3 DNA sequence: TGTGCCAGCAGAGCTCGGACAGGGGAGGGCTATGGCTACACCTTC. This gives the protein CASRARTGEGYGYTF.